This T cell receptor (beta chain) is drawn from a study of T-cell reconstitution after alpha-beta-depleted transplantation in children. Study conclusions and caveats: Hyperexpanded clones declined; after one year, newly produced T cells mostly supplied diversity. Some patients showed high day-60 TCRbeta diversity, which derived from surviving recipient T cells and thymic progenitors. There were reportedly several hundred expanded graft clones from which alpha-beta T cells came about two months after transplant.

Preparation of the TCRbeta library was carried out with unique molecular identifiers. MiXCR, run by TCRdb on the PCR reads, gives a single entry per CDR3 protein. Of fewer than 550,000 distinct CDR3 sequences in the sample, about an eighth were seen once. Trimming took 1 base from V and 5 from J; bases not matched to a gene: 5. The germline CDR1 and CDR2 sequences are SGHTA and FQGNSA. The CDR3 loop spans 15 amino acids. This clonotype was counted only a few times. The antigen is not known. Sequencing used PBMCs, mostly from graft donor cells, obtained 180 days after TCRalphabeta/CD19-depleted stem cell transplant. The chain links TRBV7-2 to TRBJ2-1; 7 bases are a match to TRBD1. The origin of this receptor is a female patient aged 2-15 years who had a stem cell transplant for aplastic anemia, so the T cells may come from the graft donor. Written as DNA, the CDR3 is TGTGCCAGCAGCTTAGAGGGGGCTGTGAACAATGAGCAGTTCTTC. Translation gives CASSLEGAVNNEQFF.